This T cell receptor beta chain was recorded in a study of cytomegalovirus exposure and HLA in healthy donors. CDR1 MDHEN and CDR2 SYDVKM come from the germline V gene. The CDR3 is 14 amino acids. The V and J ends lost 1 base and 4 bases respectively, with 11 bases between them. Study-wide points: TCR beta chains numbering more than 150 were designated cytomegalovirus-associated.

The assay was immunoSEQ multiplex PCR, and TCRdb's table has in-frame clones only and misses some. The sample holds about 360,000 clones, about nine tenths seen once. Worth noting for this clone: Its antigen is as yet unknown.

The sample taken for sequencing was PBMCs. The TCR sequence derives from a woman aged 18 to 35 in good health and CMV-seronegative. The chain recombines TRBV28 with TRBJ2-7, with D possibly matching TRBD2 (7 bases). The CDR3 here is CASSLSGGPYEQYF. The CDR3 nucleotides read TGTGCCAGCAGTTTATCCGGGGGGCCGTACGAGCAGTACTTC. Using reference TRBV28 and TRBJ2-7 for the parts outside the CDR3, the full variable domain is DVKVTQSSRYLVKRTGEKVFLECVQDMDHENMFWYRQDPGLGLRLIYFSYDVKMKEKGDIPEGYSVSREKKERFSLILESASTNQTSMYLCASSLSGGPYEQYFGPGTRLTVT.